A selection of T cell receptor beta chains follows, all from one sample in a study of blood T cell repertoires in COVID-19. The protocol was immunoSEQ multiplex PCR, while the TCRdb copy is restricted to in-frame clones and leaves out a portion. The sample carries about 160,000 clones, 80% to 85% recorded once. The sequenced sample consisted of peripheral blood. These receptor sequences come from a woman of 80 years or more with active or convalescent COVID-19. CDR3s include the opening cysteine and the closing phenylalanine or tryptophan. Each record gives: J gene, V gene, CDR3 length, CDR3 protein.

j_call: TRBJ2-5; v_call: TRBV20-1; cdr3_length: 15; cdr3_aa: CSASVAGRGQETQYF
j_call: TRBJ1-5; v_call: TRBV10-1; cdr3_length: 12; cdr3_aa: CATGESNQPQHF
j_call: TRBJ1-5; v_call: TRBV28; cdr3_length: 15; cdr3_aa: CASSLMAGANQPQHF
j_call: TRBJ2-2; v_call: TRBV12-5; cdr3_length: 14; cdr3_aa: CASGLVMAFGELFF
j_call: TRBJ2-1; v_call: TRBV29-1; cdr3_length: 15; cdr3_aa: CSVGGQHSSYNEQFF
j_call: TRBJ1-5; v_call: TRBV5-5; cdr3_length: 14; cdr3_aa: CASSSGGHDQPQHF
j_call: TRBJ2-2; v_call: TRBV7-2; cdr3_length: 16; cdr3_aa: CASSSRGTANTGELFF
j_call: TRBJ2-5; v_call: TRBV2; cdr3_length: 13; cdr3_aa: CAGCGGAGETQYF
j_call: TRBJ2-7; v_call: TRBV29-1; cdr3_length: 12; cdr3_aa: CSVGQGGYEQYF
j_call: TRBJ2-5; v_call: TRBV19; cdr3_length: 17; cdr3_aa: CASSIGTSGGARETQYF
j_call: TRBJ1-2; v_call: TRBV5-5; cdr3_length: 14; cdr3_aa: CASSLSADLGGYTF
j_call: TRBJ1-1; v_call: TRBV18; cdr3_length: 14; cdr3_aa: CASSVTGGKTEAFF
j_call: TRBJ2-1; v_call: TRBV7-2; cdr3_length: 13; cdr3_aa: CASSLVQNNEQFF
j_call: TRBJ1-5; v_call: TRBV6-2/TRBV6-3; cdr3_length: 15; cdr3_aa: CASSYAAGMGQPQHF
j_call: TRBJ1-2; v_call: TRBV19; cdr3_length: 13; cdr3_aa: CASSISAGNGYTF
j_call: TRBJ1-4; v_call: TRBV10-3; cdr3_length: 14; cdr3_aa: CAISEGREGEKLFF
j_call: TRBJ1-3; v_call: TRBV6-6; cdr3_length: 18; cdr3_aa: CASSPLPGQGSGGNTIYF
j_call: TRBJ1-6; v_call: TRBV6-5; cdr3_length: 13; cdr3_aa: CASSYDSYSPLHF
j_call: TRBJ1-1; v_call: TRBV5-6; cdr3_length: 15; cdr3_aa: CASSRTDRVVTEAFF
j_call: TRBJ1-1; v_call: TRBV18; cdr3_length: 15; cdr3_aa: CASSPGGDRNTEAFF
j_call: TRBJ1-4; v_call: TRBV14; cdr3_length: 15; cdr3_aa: CASSPRREANEKLFF
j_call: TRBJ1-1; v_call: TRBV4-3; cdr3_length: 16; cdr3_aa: CASSQDWGGGGTEAFF
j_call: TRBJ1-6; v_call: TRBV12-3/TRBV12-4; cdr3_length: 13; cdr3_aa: CASTLTVGSPLHF
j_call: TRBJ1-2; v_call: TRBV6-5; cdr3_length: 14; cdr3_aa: CASRPSGTQGGYTF
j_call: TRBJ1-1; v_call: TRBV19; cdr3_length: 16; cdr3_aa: CASTHTATGKNTEAFF
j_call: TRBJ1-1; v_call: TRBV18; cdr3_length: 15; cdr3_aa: CASSPVTGEITEAFF
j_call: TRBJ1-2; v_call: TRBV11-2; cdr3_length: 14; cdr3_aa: CASSSYDDRGFYTF
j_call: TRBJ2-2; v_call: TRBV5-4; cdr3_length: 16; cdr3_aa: CASSRLGGWGTGELFF
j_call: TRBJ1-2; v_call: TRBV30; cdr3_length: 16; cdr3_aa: CAWSVLPGEIVNGYTF
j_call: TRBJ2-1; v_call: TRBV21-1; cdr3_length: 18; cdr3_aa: CASSNRVGRQGLYNEQFF
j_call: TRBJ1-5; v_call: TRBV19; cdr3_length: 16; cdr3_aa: CASKGGQTNSNQPQHF
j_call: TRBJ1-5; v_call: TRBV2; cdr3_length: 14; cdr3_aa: CASSGVTVNQPQHF
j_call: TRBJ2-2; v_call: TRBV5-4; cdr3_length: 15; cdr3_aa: CASSLGQTNTGELFF
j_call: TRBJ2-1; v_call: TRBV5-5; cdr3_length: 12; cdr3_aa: CASSLIDREQFF
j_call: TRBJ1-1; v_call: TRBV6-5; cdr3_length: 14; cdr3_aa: CASSSQGKNTEAFF
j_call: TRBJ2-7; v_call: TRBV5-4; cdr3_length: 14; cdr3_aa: CASSSGTSRYEQYF
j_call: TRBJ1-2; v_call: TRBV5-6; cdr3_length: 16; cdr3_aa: CASSSGQAKANYGYTF
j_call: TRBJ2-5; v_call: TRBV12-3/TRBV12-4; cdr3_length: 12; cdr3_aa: CASSFRWETQYF
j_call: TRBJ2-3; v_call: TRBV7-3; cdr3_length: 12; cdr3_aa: CASSPTGDTQYF
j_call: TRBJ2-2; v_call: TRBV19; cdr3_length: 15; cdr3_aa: CASSKAHRDFGELFF
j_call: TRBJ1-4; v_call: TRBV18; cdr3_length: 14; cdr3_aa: CASRQTETNEKLFF
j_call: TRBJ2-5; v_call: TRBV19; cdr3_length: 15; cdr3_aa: CASSRRQGSVETQYF
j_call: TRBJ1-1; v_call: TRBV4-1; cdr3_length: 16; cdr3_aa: CASSPWATGINTEAFF
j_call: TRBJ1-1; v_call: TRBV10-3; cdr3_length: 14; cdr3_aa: CAISEGKKNTEAFF
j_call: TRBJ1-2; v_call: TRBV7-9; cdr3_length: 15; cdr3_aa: CASSLGQGVGYGYTF
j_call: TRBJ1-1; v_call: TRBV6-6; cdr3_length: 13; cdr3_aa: CASSSRSNTEAFF
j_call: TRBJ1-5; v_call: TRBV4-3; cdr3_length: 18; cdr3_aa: CASSQDLEGQGRNQPQHF
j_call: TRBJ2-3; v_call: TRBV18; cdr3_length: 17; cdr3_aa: CASSPRTSGGLTDTQYF
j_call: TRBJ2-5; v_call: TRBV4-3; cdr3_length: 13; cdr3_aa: CASSQKLQETQYF